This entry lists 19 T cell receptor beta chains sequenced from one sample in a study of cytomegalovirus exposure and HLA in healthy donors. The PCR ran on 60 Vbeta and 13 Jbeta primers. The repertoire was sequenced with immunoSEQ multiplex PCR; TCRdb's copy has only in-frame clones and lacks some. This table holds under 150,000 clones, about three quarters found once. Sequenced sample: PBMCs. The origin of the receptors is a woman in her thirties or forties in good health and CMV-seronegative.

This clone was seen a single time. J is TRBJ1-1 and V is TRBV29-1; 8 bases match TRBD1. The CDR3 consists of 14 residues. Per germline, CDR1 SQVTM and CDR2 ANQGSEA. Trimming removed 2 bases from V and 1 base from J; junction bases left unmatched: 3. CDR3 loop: CSVERTGRNTEAFF. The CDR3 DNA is TGCAGCGTTGAACGGACAGGGCGGAACACTGAAGCTTTCTTT.

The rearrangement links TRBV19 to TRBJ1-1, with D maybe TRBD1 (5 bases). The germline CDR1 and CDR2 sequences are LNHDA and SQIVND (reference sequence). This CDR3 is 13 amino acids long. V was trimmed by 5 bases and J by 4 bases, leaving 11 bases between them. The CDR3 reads CASSQGWATEAFF. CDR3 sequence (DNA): TGTGCCAGTAGTCAGGGTTGGGCCACTGAAGCTTTCTTT. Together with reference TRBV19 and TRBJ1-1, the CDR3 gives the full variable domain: DGGITQSPKYLFRKEGQNVTLSCEQNLNHDAMYWYRQDPGQGLRLIYYSQIVNDFQKGDIAEGYSVSREKKESFPLTVTSAQKNPTAFYLCASSQGWATEAFFGQGTRLTVV.

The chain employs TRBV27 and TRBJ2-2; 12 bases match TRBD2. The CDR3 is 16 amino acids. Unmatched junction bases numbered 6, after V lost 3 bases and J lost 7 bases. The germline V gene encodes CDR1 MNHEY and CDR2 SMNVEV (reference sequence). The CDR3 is CASSFASGGAGGELFF. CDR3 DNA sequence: TGTGCCAGCAGTTTTGCTAGCGGGGGGGCCGGCGGGGAGCTGTTTTTT.

The chain's CDR3 is CSISAGDNEQFF. The CDR3 nucleotides read TGCAGCATATCGGCAGGGGACAATGAGCAGTTCTTC. V and J are TRBV29-1 and TRBJ2-1; a possible D gene is TRBD1 (6 bases). The length of the CDR3 is 12 residues. Germline V gene lookup returns CDR1 SQVTM and CDR2 ANQGSEA. Deletions cut 8 bases from V and 5 bases from J, with 13 bases between.

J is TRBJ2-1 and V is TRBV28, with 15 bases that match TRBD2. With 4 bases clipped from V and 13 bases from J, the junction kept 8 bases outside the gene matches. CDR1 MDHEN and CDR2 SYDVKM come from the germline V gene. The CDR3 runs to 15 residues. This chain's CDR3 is CASSSGTSGRNAQFF. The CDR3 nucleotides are TGTGCCAGCAGTTCGGGGACTAGCGGGAGGAATGCACAGTTCTTC.

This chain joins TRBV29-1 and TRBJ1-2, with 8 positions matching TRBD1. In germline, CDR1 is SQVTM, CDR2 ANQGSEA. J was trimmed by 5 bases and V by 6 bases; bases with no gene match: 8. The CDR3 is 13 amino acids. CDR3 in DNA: TGCAGCGTCCTCGGACAGGGAGTTTATGGCTACACCTTC. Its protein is CSVLGQGVYGYTF.

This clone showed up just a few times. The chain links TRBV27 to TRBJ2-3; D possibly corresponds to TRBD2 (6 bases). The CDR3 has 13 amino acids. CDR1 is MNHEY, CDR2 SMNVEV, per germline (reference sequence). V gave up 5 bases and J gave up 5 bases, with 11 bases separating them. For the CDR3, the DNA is TGTGCCAGCAGTAACCGGGACTTAGATACGCAGTATTTT. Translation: CASSNRDLDTQYF.

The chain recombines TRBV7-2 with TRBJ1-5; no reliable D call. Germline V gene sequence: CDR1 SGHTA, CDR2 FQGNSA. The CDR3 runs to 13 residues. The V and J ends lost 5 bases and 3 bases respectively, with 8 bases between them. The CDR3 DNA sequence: TGTGCCAGCAGCCCTCAGTACAATCAGCCCCAGCATTTT. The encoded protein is CASSPQYNQPQHF. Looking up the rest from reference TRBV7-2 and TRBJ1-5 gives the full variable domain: GAGVSQSPSNKVTEKGKDVELRCDPISGHTALYWYRQSLGQGLEFLIYFQGNSAPDKSGLPSDRFSAERTGGSVSTLTIQRTQQEDSAVYLCASSPQYNQPQHFGDGTRLSIL.

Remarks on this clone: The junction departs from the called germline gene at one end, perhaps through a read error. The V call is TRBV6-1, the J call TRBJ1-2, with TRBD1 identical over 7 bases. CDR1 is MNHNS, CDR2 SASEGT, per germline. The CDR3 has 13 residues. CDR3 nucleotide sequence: TGTGTCAGCAGCGGGACAGATAACTATGGCTACACCTTC. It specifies CVSSGTDNYGYTF.

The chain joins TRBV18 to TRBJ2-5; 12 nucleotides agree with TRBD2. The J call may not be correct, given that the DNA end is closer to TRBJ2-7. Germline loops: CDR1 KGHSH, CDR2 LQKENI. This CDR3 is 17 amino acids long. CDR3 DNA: TGTGCCAGCTCACCGACTAGCGGGAGTTCCTTCTCCTACGAGCAGTACTTC. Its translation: CASSPTSGSSFSYEQYF.

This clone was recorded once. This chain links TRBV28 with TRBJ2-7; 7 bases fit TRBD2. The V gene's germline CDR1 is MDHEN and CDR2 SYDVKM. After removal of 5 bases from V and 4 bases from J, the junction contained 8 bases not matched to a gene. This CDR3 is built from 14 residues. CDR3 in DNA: TGTGCCAGCAGTGAGGGACTAACGATGTACGAGCAGTACTTC. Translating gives CASSEGLTMYEQYF.

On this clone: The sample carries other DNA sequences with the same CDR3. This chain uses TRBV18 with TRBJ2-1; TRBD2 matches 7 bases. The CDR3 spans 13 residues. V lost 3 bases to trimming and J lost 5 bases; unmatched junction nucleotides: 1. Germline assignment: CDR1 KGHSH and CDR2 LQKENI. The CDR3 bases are TGTGCCAGCTCACCGGGACTAAACAATGAGCAGTTCTTC. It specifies CASSPGLNNEQFF.

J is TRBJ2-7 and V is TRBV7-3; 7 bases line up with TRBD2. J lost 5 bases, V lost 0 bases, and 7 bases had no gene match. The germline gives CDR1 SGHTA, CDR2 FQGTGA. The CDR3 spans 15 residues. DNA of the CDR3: TGTGCCAGCAGCTTAACGCGGACTAGGGACGACGAGCAGTACTTC. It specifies CASSLTRTRDDEQYF. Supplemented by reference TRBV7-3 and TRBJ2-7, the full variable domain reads GAGVSQTPSNKVTEKGKYVELRCDPISGHTALYWYRQSLGQGPEFLIYFQGTGAADDSGLPNDRFFAVRPEGSVSTLKIQRTERGDSAVYLCASSLTRTRDDEQYFGPGTRLTVT.

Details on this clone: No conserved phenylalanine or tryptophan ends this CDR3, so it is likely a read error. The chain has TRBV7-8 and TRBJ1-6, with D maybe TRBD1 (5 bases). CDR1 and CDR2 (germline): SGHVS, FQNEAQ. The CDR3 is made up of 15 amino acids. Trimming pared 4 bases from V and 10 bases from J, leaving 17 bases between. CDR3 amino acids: CASSSRGDLTSPLHL. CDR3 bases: TGTGCCAGCAGCTCCCGGGGGGACCTGACATCACCCCTCCACCTT.

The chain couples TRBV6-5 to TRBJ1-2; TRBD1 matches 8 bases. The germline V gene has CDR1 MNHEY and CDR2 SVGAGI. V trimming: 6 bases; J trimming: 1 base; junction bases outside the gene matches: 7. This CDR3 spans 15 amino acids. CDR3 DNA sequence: TGTGCCAGCAGCCGACAGGGGAGGGGTAACTATGGCTACACCTTC. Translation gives CASSRQGRGNYGYTF.

The CDR3 region has the DNA TGTGCCAGTAGTCGGCTCCAGTCGGGGGACAGGGGAGGCAATCAGCCCCAGCATTTT. It translates to CASSRLQSGDRGGNQPQHF. The chain joins TRBV19 to TRBJ1-5; 10 bases are shared with TRBD1. Per the germline V gene, CDR1 is LNHDA and CDR2 is SQIVND (reference sequence). Trimming removed 5 bases from V and 2 bases from J; junction bases left unmatched: 15. The CDR3 length is 19 residues.

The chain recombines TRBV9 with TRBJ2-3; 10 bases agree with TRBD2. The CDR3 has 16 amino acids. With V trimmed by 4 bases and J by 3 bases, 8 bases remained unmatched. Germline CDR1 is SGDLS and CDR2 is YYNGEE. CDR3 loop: CASSPASGSSTDTQYF. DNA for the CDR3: TGTGCCAGCAGCCCAGCTAGCGGGAGTTCGACAGATACGCAGTATTTT.

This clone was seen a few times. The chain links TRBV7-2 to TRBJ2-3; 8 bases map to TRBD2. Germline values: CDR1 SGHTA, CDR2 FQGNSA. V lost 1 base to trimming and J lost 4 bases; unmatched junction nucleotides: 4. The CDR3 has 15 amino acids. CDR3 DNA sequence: TGTGCCAGCAGCTTAGAGCGGGGGATCTCAGATACGCAGTATTTT. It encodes CASSLERGISDTQYF.

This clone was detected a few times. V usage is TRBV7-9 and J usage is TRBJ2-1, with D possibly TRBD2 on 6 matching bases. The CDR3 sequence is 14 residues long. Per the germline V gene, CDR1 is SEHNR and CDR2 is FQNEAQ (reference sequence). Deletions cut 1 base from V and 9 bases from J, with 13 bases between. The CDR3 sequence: CASSLGRGAGEQFF. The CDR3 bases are TGTGCCAGCAGCTTAGGGCGGGGTGCGGGTGAGCAGTTCTTC.